A selection of T cell receptor beta chains follows, all from one sample in a study of T-cell reconstitution after alpha-beta-depleted transplantation in children. TCRdb fed the PCR reads into MiXCR, producing one record per CDR3 protein. Found here are some 350,000 distinct CDR3 sequences, roughly 17% of them singletons; the top ten hold just over 40%. The sequencing here drew on PBMCs, mostly from graft donor cells, taken 360 days after TCRalphabeta/CD19-depleted stem cell transplant. These receptors all come from a male patient under 10 years old who had a stem cell transplant for acute lymphoblastic leukemia, so the T cells may come from the graft donor. The CDR3 runs from the conserved cysteine through the conserved F or W. A D gene is named only where the DNA matches it firmly. Size values are once, few and many counts, or a class for expanded clones, and some rows have none.

D: NA
size: NA
J: TRBJ2-5
V: TRBV18
CDR3: CASSPVSGQETQYF
DNA: TGTGCCAGCTCACCAGTTTCAGGGCAAGAGACCCAGTACTTC

D: TRBD1
size: NA
J: TRBJ1-2
V: TRBV7-9
CDR3: CASSFRTGLYGYTF
DNA: TGTGCCAGCAGCTTCCGGACAGGGCTCTATGGCTACACCTTC

D: NA
size: NA
J: TRBJ2-5
V: TRBV12-3/TRBV12-4
CDR3: CASSLDSRKETQYF
DNA: TGTGCCAGCAGTTTGGACAGCCGGAAAGAGACCCAGTACTTC

D: NA
size: NA
J: TRBJ1-2
V: TRBV4-2
CDR3: CASSQEEAGVNYGYTF
DNA: TGTGCCAGCAGCCAAGAGGAGGCAGGGGTGAACTATGGCTACACCTTC

D: TRBD1
size: many
J: TRBJ2-7
V: TRBV10-3
CDR3: CAISESGTGIYEQYF
DNA: TGTGCCATCAGTGAGTCCGGGACAGGGATATACGAGCAGTACTTC

D: TRBD1
size: NA
J: TRBJ2-7
V: TRBV30
CDR3: CAGTDNSYEQYF
DNA: TGTGCCGGGACAGACAATTCCTACGAGCAGTACTTC

D: TRBD1
size: many
J: TRBJ2-1
V: TRBV10-3
CDR3: CAISERTGGVDEQFF
DNA: TGTGCCATCAGTGAGAGGACAGGGGGCGTGGATGAGCAGTTCTTC

D: TRBD1
size: NA
J: TRBJ1-5
V: TRBV20-1
CDR3: CSARQGYQPQHF
DNA: TGCAGTGCCCGACAGGGATATCAGCCCCAGCATTTT

D: TRBD1
size: NA
J: TRBJ1-2
V: TRBV29-1
CDR3: CSVLRVRTGDNYGYTF
DNA: TGCAGCGTTCTACGAGTTAGGACAGGGGATAACTATGGCTACACCTTC

D: NA
size: few
J: TRBJ2-6
V: TRBV4-2
CDR3: CASSQDQSSGANVLTF
DNA: TGTGCCAGCAGCCAAGATCAAAGCTCTGGGGCCAACGTCCTGACTTTC

D: NA
size: NA
J: TRBJ2-5
V: TRBV28
CDR3: CASSLVAPWETQYF
DNA: TGTGCCAGCAGTTTAGTTGCTCCGTGGGAGACCCAGTACTTC

D: NA
size: few
J: TRBJ2-2
V: TRBV7-9
CDR3: CASSRAANTGELFF
DNA: TGTGCCAGCTCCAGGGCAGCTAACACCGGGGAGCTGTTTTTT

D: TRBD2
size: NA
J: TRBJ2-1
V: TRBV5-1
CDR3: CASSPGLAEKYNEQFF
DNA: TGCGCCAGCAGCCCGGGACTAGCGGAGAAGTACAATGAGCAGTTCTTC

D: TRBD2
size: few
J: TRBJ2-3
V: TRBV6-2/TRBV6-3
CDR3: CASSQAGEKDTQYF
DNA: TGTGCCAGCAGCCAAGCGGGAGAGAAAGATACGCAGTATTTT

D: NA
size: NA
J: TRBJ2-7
V: TRBV5-1
CDR3: CASSSGYSYEQYF
DNA: TGCGCCAGCAGCTCTGGCTACTCCTACGAGCAGTACTTC

D: NA
size: few
J: TRBJ2-7
V: TRBV12-3/TRBV12-4
CDR3: CASSWSGAEEQYF
DNA: TGTGCCAGCAGTTGGTCCGGGGCGGAAGAGCAGTACTTC

D: TRBD1
size: NA
J: TRBJ2-5
V: TRBV9
CDR3: CASSVEGTDQETQYF
DNA: TGTGCCAGCAGCGTAGAAGGGACAGATCAAGAGACCCAGTACTTC

D: TRBD2
size: few
J: TRBJ2-5
V: TRBV9
CDR3: CASSARGVAGGQETQYF
DNA: TGTGCCAGCAGCGCTAGGGGTGTGGCGGGAGGGCAAGAGACCCAGTACTTC

D: TRBD2
size: many
J: TRBJ2-1
V: TRBV7-2
CDR3: CASSYPSGLAGGTSYNEQFF
DNA: TGTGCCAGCAGCTATCCTAGTGGGCTAGCGGGAGGGACCTCCTACAATGAGCAGTTCTTC

D: TRBD2
size: few
J: TRBJ2-3
V: TRBV4-3
CDR3: CASSQEGALAGMDTQYF
DNA: TGCGCCAGCAGCCAAGAAGGCGCGCTAGCGGGAATGGATACGCAGTATTTT